Listed below are T cell receptor beta chains from one sample, sequenced in a study of blood T cell repertoires in COVID-19. Profiled with immunoSEQ multiplex PCR; TCRdb holds only in-frame clones, not every one. Of about 280,000 clones in the sample, roughly 90% were seen once. The sequencing sample was made of peripheral blood. Receptors originate from a woman younger than 45 with COVID-19, enrolled during active disease. Both conserved end residues are part of each CDR3. D genes are given only for firm matches. Only part of the rows carry a size: once, few, many, or a class if the clone is expanded.

J: TRBJ1-1; size: -; D: TRBD1; V: TRBV19; DNA: TGTGTCAGTAGTAAGAGACAGGGAGACACTGAAGCTTTCTTT; CDR3: CVSSKRQGDTEAFF
J: TRBJ2-3; size: -; D: -; V: TRBV21-1; DNA: TGTGCCAGCAGCAACCCCGGGGGGGACAGGGGGACAGATACGCAGTATTTT; CDR3: CASSNPGGDRGTDTQYF
J: TRBJ1-6; size: -; D: -; V: TRBV7-6; DNA: TGTGCCAGCAGCTTAGTCGACAGTACAAATTCACCCCTCCACTTT; CDR3: CASSLVDSTNSPLHF
J: TRBJ2-1; size: -; D: TRBD1; V: TRBV9; DNA: TGTGCCAGCAGCCTGGACAGGTACCCCGGCGTGAATGAGCAGTTCTTC; CDR3: CASSLDRYPGVNEQFF
J: TRBJ1-5; size: -; D: -; V: TRBV28; DNA: TGTGCCAGCAGATCGCCGCAGGGACATAGCAATCAGCCCCAGCATTTT; CDR3: CASRSPQGHSNQPQHF
J: TRBJ1-6; size: -; D: TRBD1; V: TRBV30; DNA: TGTGCCTCACTCGGGACACCCGGAAGGGGGCAAAATTCACCCCTCCACTTT; CDR3: CASLGTPGRGQNSPLHF
J: TRBJ1-2; size: -; D: TRBD1; V: TRBV23-1; DNA: TGCGCCAGTGGGGACAGCAACTATGGCTACACCTTC; CDR3: CASGDSNYGYTF
J: TRBJ2-7; size: -; D: TRBD2; V: TRBV9; DNA: TGTGCCAGCAGCGTAAGCGGGGGGGCCTCCTACGAGCAGTACTTC; CDR3: CASSVSGGASYEQYF
J: TRBJ2-7; size: -; D: -; V: TRBV30; DNA: TGTGCCTGGAGTCCACAGGGTTCCTACGAGCAGTACTTC; CDR3: CAWSPQGSYEQYF
J: TRBJ2-7; size: -; D: TRBD1; V: TRBV19; DNA: TGTGCCAGTAGTATCGGACAGGGGCTAAACTACGAGCAGTACTTC; CDR3: CASSIGQGLNYEQYF
J: TRBJ2-3; size: -; D: -; V: TRBV12-3/TRBV12-4; DNA: TGTGCCAGCAGTTTTCCCGAGGATACGCAGTATTTT; CDR3: CASSFPEDTQYF
J: TRBJ2-5; size: -; D: TRBD2; V: TRBV3-1/TRBV3-2; DNA: TGTGCCAGCAGCGCACTAGCGCACGGGCAAGAGACCCAGTACTTC; CDR3: CASSALAHGQETQYF
J: TRBJ2-7; size: -; D: TRBD1; V: TRBV24-1; DNA: TGTGCCACCAGTGATTTGCTTCTGGGACAGCCTTACATCTCCTACGAGCAGTACTTC; CDR3: CATSDLLLGQPYISYEQYF
J: TRBJ1-2; size: -; D: TRBD1; V: TRBV2; DNA: TGTGCCAGCAGTGACAGGGGGGTGTATGGCTACACCTTC; CDR3: CASSDRGVYGYTF
J: TRBJ2-1; size: once; D: TRBD2; V: TRBV7-9; DNA: TGTGCCAGCAGCCCCGGGACTAGCAACAATGAGCAGTTCTTC; CDR3: CASSPGTSNNEQFF
J: TRBJ2-1; size: -; D: -; V: TRBV28; DNA: TGTGCCAGCAGCTACCAGGGAATAAATGAGCAGTTCTTC; CDR3: CASSYQGINEQFF
J: TRBJ1-1; size: -; D: -; V: TRBV13; DNA: TGTGCCAGCAGCCCCGACGGGATGAACACTGAAGCTTTCTTT; CDR3: CASSPDGMNTEAFF
J: TRBJ2-1; size: -; D: -; V: TRBV4-1; DNA: TGCGCCAGCAGCCAACGCCTTAGGGGATGGAATGAGCAGTTCTTC; CDR3: CASSQRLRGWNEQFF
J: TRBJ2-1; size: -; D: TRBD2; V: TRBV2; DNA: TGTGCCAGCAGTTGGCTAGCGGGGGGCCCAAATGAGCAGTTCTTC; CDR3: CASSWLAGGPNEQFF
J: TRBJ1-1; size: -; D: -; V: TRBV19; DNA: TGTGCCAGTAGTAAAGGGGGGGCGAACACTGAAGCTTTCTTT; CDR3: CASSKGGANTEAFF
J: TRBJ2-7; size: -; D: -; V: TRBV4-1; DNA: TGCGCCAGCAGCCAAGTAACCCCTACCTACGAGCAGTACTTC; CDR3: CASSQVTPTYEQYF
J: TRBJ2-4; size: -; D: TRBD1; V: TRBV23-1; DNA: TGCGCCCATATAACTCGGGACAGGGCAGTTGGGGGAGCCAAAAACATTCAGTACTTC; CDR3: CAHITRDRAVGGAKNIQYF
J: TRBJ2-4; size: -; D: TRBD1; V: TRBV19; DNA: TGTGCCAGCGGACAGGGGGAGCTGTACTTC; CDR3: CASGQGELYF
J: TRBJ2-7; size: -; D: TRBD1; V: TRBV5-1; DNA: TGCGCCAGCAGCGAGGACAGGGGAAGGTCCTACGAGCAGTACTTC; CDR3: CASSEDRGRSYEQYF
J: TRBJ2-1; size: once; D: TRBD2; V: TRBV28; DNA: TGTGCCAGCAGGAGCGGGGGGGGCTACAATGAGCAGTTCTTC; CDR3: CASRSGGGYNEQFF
J: TRBJ2-7; size: -; D: TRBD1; V: TRBV6-6; DNA: TGTGCCAGCGCCCTTTATGGGACAGTTCCATACGAGCAGTACTTC; CDR3: CASALYGTVPYEQYF
J: TRBJ2-7; size: -; D: -; V: TRBV5-4; DNA: TGTGCCAGCAGCCCTACGGCGGGTTCCTACGAGCAGTACTTC; CDR3: CASSPTAGSYEQYF
J: TRBJ2-1; size: -; D: TRBD2; V: TRBV18; DNA: TGTGCCAGCTCGCTTCACGGGGGGACCTACAATGAGCAGTTCTTC; CDR3: CASSLHGGTYNEQFF
J: TRBJ2-2; size: -; D: TRBD2; V: TRBV5-4; DNA: TGTGCCAGCAGTTTACTAGCGGGGTATAGCACCGGGGAGCTGTTTTTT; CDR3: CASSLLAGYSTGELFF
J: TRBJ1-4; size: -; D: -; V: TRBV5-1; DNA: TGCGCCAGCCGGGGGGAGTTGTCTAATGAAAAACTGTTTTTT; CDR3: CASRGELSNEKLFF